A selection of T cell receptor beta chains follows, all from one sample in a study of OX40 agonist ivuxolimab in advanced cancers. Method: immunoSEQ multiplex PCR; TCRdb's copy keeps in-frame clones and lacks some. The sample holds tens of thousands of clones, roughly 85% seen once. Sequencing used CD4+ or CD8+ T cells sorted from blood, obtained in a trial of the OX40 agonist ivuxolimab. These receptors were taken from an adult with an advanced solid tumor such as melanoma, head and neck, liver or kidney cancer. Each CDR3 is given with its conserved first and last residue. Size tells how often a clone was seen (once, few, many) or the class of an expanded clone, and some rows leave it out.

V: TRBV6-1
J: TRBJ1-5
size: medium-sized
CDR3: CASSDRANQPQHF

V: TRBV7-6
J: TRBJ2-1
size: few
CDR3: CASSFGGRAPYNEQFF

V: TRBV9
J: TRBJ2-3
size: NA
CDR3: CASSGSSTDTQYF

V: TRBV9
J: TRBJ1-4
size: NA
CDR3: CASSADPYRGTNEKLFF

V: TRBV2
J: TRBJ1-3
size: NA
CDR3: CASSEDISGNTIYF

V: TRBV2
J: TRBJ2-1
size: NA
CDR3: CASRNTGVNEQFF

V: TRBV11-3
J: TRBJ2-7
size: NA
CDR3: CASSRLAGDWGQYF

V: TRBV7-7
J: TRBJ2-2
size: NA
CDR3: CASSISGMDTGELFF

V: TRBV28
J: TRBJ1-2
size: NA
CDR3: CASRGVGGSGYGYTF

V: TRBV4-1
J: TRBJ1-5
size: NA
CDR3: CASSQVGQLNQPQHF

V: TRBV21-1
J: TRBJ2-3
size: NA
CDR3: CASSNQRFVGDTQYF

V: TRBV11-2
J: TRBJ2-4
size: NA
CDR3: CASSPRQALYIYF

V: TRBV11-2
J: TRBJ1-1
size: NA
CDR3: CASSSGIATEAFF

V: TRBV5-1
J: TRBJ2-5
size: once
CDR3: CASSLGQETQYF

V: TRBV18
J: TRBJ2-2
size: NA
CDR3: CASSPTQGAMNTGELFF

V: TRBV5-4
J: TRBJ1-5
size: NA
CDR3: CASNHPGTRGPFMRNQPQHF

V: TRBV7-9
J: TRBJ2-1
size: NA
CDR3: CASSLELSYEQFF

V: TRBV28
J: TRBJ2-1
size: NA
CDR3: CASSRGGSSSYNEQFF

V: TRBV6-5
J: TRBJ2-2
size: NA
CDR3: CASSWVNTGELFF

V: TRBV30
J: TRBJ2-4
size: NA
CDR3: CAWAWGGRGPGNIQYF

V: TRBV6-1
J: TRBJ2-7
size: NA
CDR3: CASSDKSDGSNEQYF

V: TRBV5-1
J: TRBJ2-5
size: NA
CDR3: CASSRGRGKETQYF

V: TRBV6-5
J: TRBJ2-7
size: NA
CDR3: CASSPDRLSYEQYF

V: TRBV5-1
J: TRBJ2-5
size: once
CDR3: CASSFGQWKETQYF

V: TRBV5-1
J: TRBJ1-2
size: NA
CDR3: CASSSNYGYTF

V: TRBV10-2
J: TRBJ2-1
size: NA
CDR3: CASSESGTGDHEQFF

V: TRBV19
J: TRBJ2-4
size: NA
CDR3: CASSIVGGGAFRYF

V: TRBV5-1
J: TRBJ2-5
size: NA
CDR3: CASSLVVTSGRGYQETQYF

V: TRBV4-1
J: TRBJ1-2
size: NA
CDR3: CASSQARNYGYTF

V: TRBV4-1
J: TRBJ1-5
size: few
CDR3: CASSQADRSNQPQHF

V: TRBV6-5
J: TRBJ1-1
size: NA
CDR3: CASRLRFDTEAFF

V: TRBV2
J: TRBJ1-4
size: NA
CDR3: CASSEGATNEKLFF

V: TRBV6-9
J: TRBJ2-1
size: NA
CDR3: CASSPIPYTMDEQFF

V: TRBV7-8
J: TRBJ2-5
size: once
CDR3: CASSLRGTQYF

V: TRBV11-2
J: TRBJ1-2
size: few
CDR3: CASSLNKGDDGYTF

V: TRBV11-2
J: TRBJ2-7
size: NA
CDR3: CASSPNQTNPGQGVNEQYF

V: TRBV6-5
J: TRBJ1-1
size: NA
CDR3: CASSFGANTEAFF

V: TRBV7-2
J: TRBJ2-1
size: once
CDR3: CASSTGQGALAGGADEQFF

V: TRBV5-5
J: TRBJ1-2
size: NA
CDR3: CASSLGTNDIDGYTF

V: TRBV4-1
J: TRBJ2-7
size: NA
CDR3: CASSQDVASGRYEQYF

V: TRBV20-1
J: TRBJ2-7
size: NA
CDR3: CSAAWDDEQYF

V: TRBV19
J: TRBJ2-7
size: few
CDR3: CASSLRGGYEQYF

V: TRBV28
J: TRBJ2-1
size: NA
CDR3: CATYTGYNEQFF

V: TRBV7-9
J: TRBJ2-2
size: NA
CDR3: CASTPGAGSDTGELFF

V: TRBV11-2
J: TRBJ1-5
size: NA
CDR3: CASSLGWDQPQHF

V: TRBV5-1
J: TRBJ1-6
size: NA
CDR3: CASSLEGYSSPLHF

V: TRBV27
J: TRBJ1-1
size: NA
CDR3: CASTPWGGGSAEAFF

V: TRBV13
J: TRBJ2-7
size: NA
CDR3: CASSRSPETGLYEQYF

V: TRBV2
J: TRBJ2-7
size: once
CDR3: CASRGTPDPYEQYF